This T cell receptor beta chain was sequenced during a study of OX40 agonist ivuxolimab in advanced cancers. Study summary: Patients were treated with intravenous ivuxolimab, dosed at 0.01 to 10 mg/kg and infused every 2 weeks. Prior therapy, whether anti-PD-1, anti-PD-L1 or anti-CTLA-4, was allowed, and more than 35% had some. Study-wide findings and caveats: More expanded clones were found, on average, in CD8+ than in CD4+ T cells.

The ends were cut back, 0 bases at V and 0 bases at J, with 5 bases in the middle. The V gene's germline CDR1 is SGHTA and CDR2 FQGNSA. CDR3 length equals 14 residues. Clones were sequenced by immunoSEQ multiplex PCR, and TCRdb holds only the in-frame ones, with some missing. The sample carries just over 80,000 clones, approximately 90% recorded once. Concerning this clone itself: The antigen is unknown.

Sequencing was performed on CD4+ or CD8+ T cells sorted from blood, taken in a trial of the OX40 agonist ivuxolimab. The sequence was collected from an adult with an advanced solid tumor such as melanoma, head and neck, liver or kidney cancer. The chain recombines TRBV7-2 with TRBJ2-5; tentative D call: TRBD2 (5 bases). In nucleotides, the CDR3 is TGTGCCAGCAGCTTAGCCGGGAACCAAGAGACCCAGTACTTC. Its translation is CASSLAGNQETQYF. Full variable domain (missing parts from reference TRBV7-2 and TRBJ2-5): GAGVSQSPSNKVTEKGKDVELRCDPISGHTALYWYRQSLGQGLEFLIYFQGNSAPDKSGLPSDRFSAERTGGSVSTLTIQRTQQEDSAVYLCASSLAGNQETQYFGPGTRLLVL.